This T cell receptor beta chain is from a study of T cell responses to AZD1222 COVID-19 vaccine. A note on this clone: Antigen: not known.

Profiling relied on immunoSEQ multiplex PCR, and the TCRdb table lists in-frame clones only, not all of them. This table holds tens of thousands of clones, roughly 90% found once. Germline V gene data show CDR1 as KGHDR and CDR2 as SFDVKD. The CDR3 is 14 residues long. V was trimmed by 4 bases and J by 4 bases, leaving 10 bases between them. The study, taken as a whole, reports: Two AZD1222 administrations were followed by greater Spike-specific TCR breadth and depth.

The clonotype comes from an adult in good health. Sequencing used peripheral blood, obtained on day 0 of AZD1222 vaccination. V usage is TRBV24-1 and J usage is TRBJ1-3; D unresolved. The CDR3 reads CATSDPTQGNTIYF. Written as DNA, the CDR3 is TGTGCCACCAGTGACCCTACACAGGGAAACACCATATATTTT.